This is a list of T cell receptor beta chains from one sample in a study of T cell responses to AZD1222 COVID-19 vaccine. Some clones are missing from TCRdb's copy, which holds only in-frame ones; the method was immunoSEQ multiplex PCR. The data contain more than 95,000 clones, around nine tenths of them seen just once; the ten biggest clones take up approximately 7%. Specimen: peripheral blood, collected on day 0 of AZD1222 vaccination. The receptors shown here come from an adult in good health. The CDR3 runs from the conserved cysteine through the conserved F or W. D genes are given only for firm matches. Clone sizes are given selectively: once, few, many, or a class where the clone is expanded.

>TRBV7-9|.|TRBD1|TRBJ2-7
TGTGCCAGCAGCCAGGACAGGGTGTACGAGCAGTACTTC
CASSQDRVYEQYF
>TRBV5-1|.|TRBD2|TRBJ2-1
TGCGCCAGCAGCTCCGAACCTCAGTGGGCTAGCGGGAGTAGCAATGAGCAGTTCTTC
CASSSEPQWASGSSNEQFF
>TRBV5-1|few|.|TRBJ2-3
TGCGCCAGCAGCCTTGTAGATACGCAGTATTTT
CASSLVDTQYF
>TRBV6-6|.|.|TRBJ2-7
TGTGCCAGCAGTTACGACCCCCGTTACTACGAGCAGTACTTC
CASSYDPRYYEQYF
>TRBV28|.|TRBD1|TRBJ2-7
TGTGCCAGCACCCCGGGACAGGGAGTCTACGAGCAGTACTTC
CASTPGQGVYEQYF
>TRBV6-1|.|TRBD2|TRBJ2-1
TGTGCCAGCAGTGGGACTAGCGGGCCTGTCGGGTACAATGAGCAGTTCTTC
CASSGTSGPVGYNEQFF
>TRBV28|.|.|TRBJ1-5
TGTGCCGGAGGAGGCGGCAATCAGCCCCAGCATTTT
CAGGGGNQPQHF
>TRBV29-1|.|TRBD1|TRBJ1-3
TGCAGCGTTGACGGACAGGGGGGAAACACCATATATTTT
CSVDGQGGNTIYF
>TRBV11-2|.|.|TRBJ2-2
TGTGCCAGCAGCCCCACACGGATGAACACCGGGGAGCTGTTTTTT
CASSPTRMNTGELFF
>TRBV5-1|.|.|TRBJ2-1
TGCGCCAGCAGCCCGGTTATGGGCTCCTACAATGAGCAGTTCTTC
CASSPVMGSYNEQFF
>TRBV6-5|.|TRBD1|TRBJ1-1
TGTGCCAGCAGCGCGACAGGGGGCGACACTGAAGCTTTCTTT
CASSATGGDTEAFF
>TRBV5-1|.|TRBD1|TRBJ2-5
TGCGCCAGCAGCTCGACAGGGGTAATAGGAGAGACCCAGTACTTC
CASSSTGVIGETQYF
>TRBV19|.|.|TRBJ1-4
TGTGCCAGTAGCGAACTATCTCCTCCCTCTAATGAAAAACTGTTTTTT
CASSELSPPSNEKLFF
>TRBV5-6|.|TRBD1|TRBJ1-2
TGTGCCAGCAGCCCCTCCGGGACAGGAGTCTATGGCTACACCTTC
CASSPSGTGVYGYTF
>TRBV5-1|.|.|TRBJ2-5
TGCGCCAGCAGCTTCGGGGTTCAAGAGACCCAGTACTTC
CASSFGVQETQYF
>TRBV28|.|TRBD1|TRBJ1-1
TGTGCCAGCACCCTGGGCAGGGGGACTGAAGCTTTCTTT
CASTLGRGTEAFF
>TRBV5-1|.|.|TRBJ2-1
TGCGCCAGCAGCTTGGTAAGGTACGGAAACAATGAGCAGTTCTTC
CASSLVRYGNNEQFF
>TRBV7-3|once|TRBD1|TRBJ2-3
TGTGCCAGCGGACAGGGCACAGATACGCAGTATTTT
CASGQGTDTQYF
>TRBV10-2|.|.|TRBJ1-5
TGCGCCAGCAGGGACAGTAGCAATCAGCCCCAGCATTTT
CASRDSSNQPQHF
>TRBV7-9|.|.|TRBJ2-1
TGTGCCAGCAGCTTGGACTCCTACAATGAGCAGTTCTTC
CASSLDSYNEQFF
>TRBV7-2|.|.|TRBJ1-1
TGTGCCAGCAGCTTAAGTCCAGGGTTAGAAGCTTTCTTT
CASSLSPGLEAFF
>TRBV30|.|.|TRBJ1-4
TGTGCCTGGGAAACAGGGATTGAGGAAAAACTGTTTTTT
CAWETGIEEKLFF
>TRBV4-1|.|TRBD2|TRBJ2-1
TGCGCCAGCAGCCTGTCCGGCGGGACTAGCCGACCTAGCTCCTACAATGAGCAGTTCTTC
CASSLSGGTSRPSSYNEQFF
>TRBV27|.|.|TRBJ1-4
TGTGCCAGCACGGTCAGTACGTTAACACTGTTTTTT
CASTVSTLTLFF
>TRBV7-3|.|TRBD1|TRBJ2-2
TGTGCCAGCAGCTTCGACAGGGATACCGGGGAGCTGTTTTTT
CASSFDRDTGELFF
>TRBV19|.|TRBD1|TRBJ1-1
TGTGCCAGTAGTATAAGCAGGGGGCGGACTGAAGCTTTCTTT
CASSISRGRTEAFF
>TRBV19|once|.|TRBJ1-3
TGTGCCAGTAGTATCGAGGTCAGGACCTCTGGAAACACCATATATTTT
CASSIEVRTSGNTIYF
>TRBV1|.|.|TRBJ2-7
TGCACCAGCAGCCAAGTCCTAGCGGGATCCTTCTCCTACGAGCAGTACTTC
CTSSQVLAGSFSYEQYF
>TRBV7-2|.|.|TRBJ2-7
TGTGCCAGCAGCCCTCGGTCGGACACCGGCCACCACGAGCAGTACTTC
CASSPRSDTGHHEQYF
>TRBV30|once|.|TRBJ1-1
TGTGCCTGGATCCCGAAAGGGGGTTACACTGAAGCTTTCTTT
CAWIPKGGYTEAFF
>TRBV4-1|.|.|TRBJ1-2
TGCGCCAGCAGCCACACGCAGGGAGCCAACTATGGCTACACCTTC
CASSHTQGANYGYTF
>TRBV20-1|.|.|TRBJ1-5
TGCAGTACTAGTTCCGGGCCAAGCAATCAGCCCCAGCATTTT
CSTSSGPSNQPQHF
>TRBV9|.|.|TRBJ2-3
TGTGCCAGCAGCGTCCTCAGGGCCGATGATACGCAGTATTTT
CASSVLRADDTQYF
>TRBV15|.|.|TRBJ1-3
TGTGCCACCAGCAGAGATATGGGGTGGTCTGGAAACACCATATATTTT
CATSRDMGWSGNTIYF
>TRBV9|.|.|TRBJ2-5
TGTGCCAGCAGCGTGACCCCCCAAGCCACTCAAGAGACCCAGTACTTC
CASSVTPQATQETQYF
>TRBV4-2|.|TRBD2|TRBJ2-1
TGTGCCAGCAGCCAAACTAGCGGGGGAAACAATGAGCAGTTCTTC
CASSQTSGGNNEQFF
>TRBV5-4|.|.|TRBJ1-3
TGTGCCAGCAGCCGGGACCCGGGCCTAAACACCATATATTTT
CASSRDPGLNTIYF
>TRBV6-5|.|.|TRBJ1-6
TGTGCCAGCAGTTACTCGATTAATTCACCCCTCCACTTT
CASSYSINSPLHF
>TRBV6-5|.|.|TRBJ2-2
TGTGCCAGCAGTTACTCGAGGTCCGGGGAGCTGTTTTTT
CASSYSRSGELFF
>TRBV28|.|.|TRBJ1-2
TGTGCCAGCGGTACTTCAGGGTGGGGCTACACCTTC
CASGTSGWGYTF
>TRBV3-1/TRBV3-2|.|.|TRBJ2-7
TGTGCCAGCAGCCAATATTTCGGAGCGGGCCCCTACGAGCAGTACTTC
CASSQYFGAGPYEQYF
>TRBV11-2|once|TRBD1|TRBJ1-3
TGTGCCAGCAGCTTGGACAGGGTCGGTGGAAACACCATATATTTT
CASSLDRVGGNTIYF
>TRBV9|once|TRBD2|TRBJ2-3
TGTGCCAGCAGCGTAGGGGGACTAGCGGGAGGCTTCACAGATACGCAGTATTTT
CASSVGGLAGGFTDTQYF
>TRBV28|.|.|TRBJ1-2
TGTGCCAGCAGTCTTGTTGGTGGGAACTATGGCTACACCTTC
CASSLVGGNYGYTF
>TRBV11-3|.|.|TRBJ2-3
TGTGCCAGCAGCGGGGGTGGGGGTACGCAGTATTTT
CASSGGGGTQYF
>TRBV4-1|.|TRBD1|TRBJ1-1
TGCGCCAGCAGCCACACCCGGACAGGGCAGACTGAAGCTTTCTTT
CASSHTRTGQTEAFF
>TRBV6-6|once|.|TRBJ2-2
TGTGCCAGCAGTGCAACACCGGGCGCCGGGGAGCTGTTTTTT
CASSATPGAGELFF
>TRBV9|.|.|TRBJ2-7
TGTGCCAGCAGCGTACAGGGGTCGTCCTACGAGCAGTACTTC
CASSVQGSSYEQYF
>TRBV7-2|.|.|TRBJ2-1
TGTGCCAGCAGCTGGGCGCTTCGCGGTGAGAATGAGCAGTTCTTC
CASSWALRGENEQFF